This T cell receptor (beta chain) was captured by sequencing in a study of T cells in Graves' hyperthyroidism and ophthalmopathy. Background on the study: Initial diagnosis, before any treatment, was when peripheral blood was collected. The study's findings and limits: Most clonotypes that expanded in the thyroid above 0.001 also showed up in blood. A model built on 13 V-J features separated ophthalmopathy from stable hyperthyroidism.

As to this clonotype: Antigen specificity is unknown. A much larger clone differs by one base, so this may be a read error.

Among ophthalmopathy patients, the Clinical Activity Score reached at least 3, the NOSPECS grade reached at least 4, and duration remained under 3 months. Amplified regions were TCR beta CDR3 sequences from RNA transcripts. The study used the HTBI primer set for a first-round RT-PCR of the TCR CDR3. TCRdb passed the multiplex PCR reads through MiXCR, listing each CDR3 protein once. The sample gives approximately 430,000 distinct CDR3 sequences, roughly 15% of which show up once; approximately 13% is in the top ten. V was pared by 2 bases and J by 12 bases, with 11 bases between. Germline loops: CDR1 WNHNN, CDR2 SYGVQD (reference sequence). The CDR3 extends over 11 amino acids.

The clonotype comes from a young man with Graves' ophthalmopathy. The sequenced material came from blood. The genes are TRBV10-1 and TRBJ2-7; D unresolved. CDR3 DNA: TGCGCCAGCAGTGAGAATGGTGTGCGGTACTTC. Translated: CASSENGVRYF.